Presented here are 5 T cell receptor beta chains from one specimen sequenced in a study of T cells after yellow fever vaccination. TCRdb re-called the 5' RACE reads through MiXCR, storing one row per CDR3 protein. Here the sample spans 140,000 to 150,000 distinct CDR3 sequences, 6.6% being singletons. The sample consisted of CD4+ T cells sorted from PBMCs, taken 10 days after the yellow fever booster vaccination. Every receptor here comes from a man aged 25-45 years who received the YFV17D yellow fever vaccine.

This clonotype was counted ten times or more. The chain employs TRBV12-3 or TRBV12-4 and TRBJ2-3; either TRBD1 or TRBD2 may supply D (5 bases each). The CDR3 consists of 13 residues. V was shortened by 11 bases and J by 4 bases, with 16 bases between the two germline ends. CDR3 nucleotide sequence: TGTGCCGCCGGGGCTACCTTCCCAGATACGCAGTATTTT. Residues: CAAGATFPDTQYF.

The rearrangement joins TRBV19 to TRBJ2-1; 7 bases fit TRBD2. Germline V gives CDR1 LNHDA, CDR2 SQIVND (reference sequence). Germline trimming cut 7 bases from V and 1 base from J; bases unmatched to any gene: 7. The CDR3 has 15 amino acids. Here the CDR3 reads CASNPTSASYNEQFF. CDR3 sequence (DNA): TGTGCCAGTAATCCTACTAGCGCGTCCTACAATGAGCAGTTCTTC.

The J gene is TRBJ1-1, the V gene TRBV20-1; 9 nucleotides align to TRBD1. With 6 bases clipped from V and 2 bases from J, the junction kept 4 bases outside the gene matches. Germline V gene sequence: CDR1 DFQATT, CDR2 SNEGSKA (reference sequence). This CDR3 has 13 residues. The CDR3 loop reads CSAWGQGNTEAFF. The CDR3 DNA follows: TGCAGTGCCTGGGGACAGGGAAACACTGAAGCTTTCTTT.

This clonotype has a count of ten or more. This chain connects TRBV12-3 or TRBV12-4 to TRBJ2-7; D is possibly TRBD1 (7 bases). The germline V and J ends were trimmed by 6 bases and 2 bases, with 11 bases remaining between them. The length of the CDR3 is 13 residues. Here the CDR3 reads CASSRGVAYEQYF. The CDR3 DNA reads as TGTGCCAGCAGCAGGGGGGTCGCCTACGAGCAGTACTTC.

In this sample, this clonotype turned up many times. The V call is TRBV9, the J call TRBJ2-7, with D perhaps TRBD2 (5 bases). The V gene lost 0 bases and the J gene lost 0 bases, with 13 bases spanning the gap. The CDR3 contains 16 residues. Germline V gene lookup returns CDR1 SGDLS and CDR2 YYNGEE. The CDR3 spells CASSVASSGSSYEQYF. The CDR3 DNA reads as TGTGCCAGCAGCGTAGCGTCCAGCGGAAGCTCCTACGAGCAGTACTTC.